The entry below describes one TCR beta chain. There is no known antigen for this receptor. Base qualities are missing; no much larger clone stands one base away. The data originate from a study of T-cell reconstitution after alpha-beta-depleted transplantation in children (dated by TCRdb to the mid-2010s). A note on the overall study: T-cell immune reconstitution after TCRalphabeta/CD19-depleted allogeneic hematopoietic cell transplantation in children was quantitatively tracked in the study by means of TCR repertoire profiling.

Results and caveats for the whole study, not just this receptor: The frequencies of hyperexpanded clones fell over the following months, and after one year, T-cell counts and TCRbeta diversity were mostly attributed to newly produced T cells. The apparently early recovery of alphabetaT-cell counts about two months after transplant reportedly depended on only several hundred rapidly expanded clones that came from non-depleted graft cells. In some patients, the high TCRbeta diversity seen at day 60 was put down to recipient T cells and intrathymic progenitors that had survived conditioning.

Library generation was performed with PCR. The instrument was an Illumina HiSeq 2500. TCR libraries were prepared with molecular barcoding, using unique molecular identifiers to normalize TCRbeta repertoire quantification. TCRdb cleaned the public reads at Q25 with fastp, built clones with MiXCR and kept in-frame beta chains. Rows are unified per CDR3 protein, each entry keeping the most common DNA and genes. The sample yields about 580,000 distinct CDR3 sequences; roughly 27% were counted once. Under 45% of the sample is held by the ten biggest clonotypes. The germline V gene gives CDR1 as SGHRS and CDR2 as YFSETQ. Compared with germline, V lacks 0 bases and J lacks 4 bases; bases without a gene match: 4. CDR3 length: 16 amino acids, cysteine to phenylalanine. Only the CDR3 DNA is retained, 48 bases long and in frame from the first base. What the treatment or condition label conveys for this sample: allogeneic hematopoietic cell transplantation with graft depleted of TCRalphabeta T cells and CD19 B cells. The children who served as transplant recipients had been given grafts of TCRalphabeta/CD19-depleted allogeneic hematopoietic cells.

This TCR was recovered from a boy younger than two with Wiskott-Aldrich syndrome, due to receive a stem cell transplant. Specimen: PBMCs, collected before TCRalphabeta/CD19-depleted stem cell transplant. Recombination linked TRBV5-1 to TRBJ2-1, and 10 junction bases match TRBD2. The sequenced DNA is TGCGCCAGCAGCTTGGGGGCTAGCGGGAGATACAATGAGCAGTTCTTC. This codes for CASSLGASGRYNEQFF.